These 17 T cell receptor beta chains came from one sample sequenced in a study of tumor-infiltrating lymphocytes in localized non-small cell lung cancer. TCRdb's copy holds only in-frame clones and misses some; the assay was immunoSEQ multiplex PCR. This sample has tens of thousands of clones, with roughly 73% found just once. Sequencing was done on a sample of lung tumor tissue. The receptors shown here come from a human donor with non-small cell lung cancer.

The V call is TRBV7-8, the J call TRBJ1-1; D is undetermined. Trimming took off 0 bases at V and 4 bases at J, with 6 bases between the two ends. The CDR3 sequence is 13 residues long. Germline V gene lookup returns CDR1 SGHVS and CDR2 FQNEAQ. The CDR3 here is CASSLASSTEAFF. The CDR3 coding sequence is TGTGCCAGCAGCTTAGCCAGTTCCACTGAAGCTTTCTTT.

This clone occurred a few times. The chain is built from TRBV5-1 and TRBJ2-7; no clear D. The CDR3 is made up of 14 amino acids. The germline CDR1 and CDR2 sequences are SGHRS and YFSETQ. V lost 3 bases and J 5 bases, leaving 15 bases between the germline ends. CDR3 in amino acids: CASSSESAGDEQYF. DNA for the CDR3: TGCGCCAGCAGCTCTGAATCCGCTGGGGACGAGCAGTACTTC. The entire variable domain, with the rest obtained from reference TRBV5-1 and TRBJ2-7, is as follows: KAGVTQTPRYLIKTRGQQVTLSCSPISGHRSVSWYQQTPGQGLQFLFEYFSETQRNKGNFPGRFSGRQFSNSRSEMNVSTLELGDSALYLCASSSESAGDEQYFGPGTRLTVT.

The chain uses TRBV11-2 and TRBJ1-1, with 8 bases lining up with TRBD1. V lost 1 base, J lost 11 bases, and 6 bases stayed unmatched. There are 13 residues in the CDR3. The germline V gene encodes CDR1 SGHAT and CDR2 FQNNGV. The CDR3 DNA follows: TGTGCCAGCAGCTTAGCTCAGGACAGGGCTGCTTTCTTT. Encoded protein: CASSLAQDRAAFF.

The V gene is TRBV18, the J gene TRBJ2-5; 8 bases match TRBD1. The CDR3 contains 14 residues. J was trimmed by 9 bases and V by 3 bases; bases with no gene match: 9. Germline values: CDR1 KGHSH, CDR2 LQKENI. The CDR3 coding sequence is TGTGCCAGCTCACCTCCCGACAGGGGTAAGGCCCAGTACTTC. It encodes CASSPPDRGKAQYF.

The chain recombines TRBV4-3 with TRBJ2-1; no firm D call. The ends were cut back, 1 base at V and 6 bases at J, with 10 bases in the middle. The CDR3 is 14 amino acids. The germline V gene encodes CDR1 LGHNA and CDR2 YSLEER. Here the CDR3 DNA reads TGCGCCAGCAGCCAAGGTCTTTGGGGCAATGAGCAGTTCTTC. The encoded protein is CASSQGLWGNEQFF.

The gene calls are TRBV7-2 and TRBJ2-2, with 9 bases identical to TRBD2. Germline loops: CDR1 SGHTA, CDR2 FQGNSA. This CDR3 contains 14 residues. The V segment lost 6 bases and the J segment 6 bases; nucleotides outside the gene matches: 5. CDR3 amino acids: CASSPAGGPGELFF. CDR3 nucleotides: TGTGCCAGCAGTCCCGCGGGGGGGCCCGGGGAGCTGTTTTTT.

In this sample, this clone turned up a few times. This sequence joins TRBV5-5 and TRBJ2-5; 9 bases map to TRBD1. CDR3 size: 14 residues. Germline values: CDR1 SGHKS, CDR2 YYEKEE (reference sequence). V lost 4 bases and J lost 1; bases outside the gene matches: 2. Here the CDR3 DNA reads TGTGCCAGCAGCGCGGACAGGGGCCAAGAGACCCAGTACTTC. Protein product: CASSADRGQETQYF.

The rearrangement joins TRBV6-4 to TRBJ1-1; the D is unclear. The V and J ends lost 2 bases and 0 bases respectively, with 4 bases between them. CDR1 and CDR2 from the germline V gene are MRHNA and SNTAGT. The CDR3 spans 13 residues. Here the CDR3 DNA reads TGTGCCAGCAGTGACAGCATGAACACTGAAGCTTTCTTT. Translation gives CASSDSMNTEAFF.

The chain is built from TRBV6-1 and TRBJ1-6; D is unclear. Germline CDR1 is MNHNS and CDR2 is SASEGT. The V end was cut by 3 bases, the J end by 15 bases, with 9 bases between. The CDR3 is 11 amino acids. The CDR3 DNA follows: TGTGCCAGCAGTGAGGGTGGATACCTCCACTTT. Its protein product is CASSEGGYLHF.

CDR3 in DNA: TGTGCCAGCAGCTTGGTTCAGGCCGGGGGAGGCTACACCTTC. Protein product: CASSLVQAGGGYTF. V usage is TRBV5-4 and J usage is TRBJ1-2; D is perhaps TRBD1 (5 bases). The CDR3 has 14 residues. Trimming took off 0 bases at V and 8 bases at J, with 14 bases between the two ends. From germline, CDR1 is SGHNT and CDR2 YYREEE (reference sequence).

The J gene is TRBJ2-2, the V gene TRBV7-2, with TRBD1 matching 7 bases. Looked up from germline, CDR1 is SGHTA and CDR2 is FQGNSA. There are 16 residues in the CDR3. V trimming: 2 bases; J trimming: 6 bases; junction bases outside the gene matches: 9. The CDR3 here is CASSLKVTGYAGELFF. DNA of the CDR3: TGTGCCAGCAGCTTAAAGGTGACAGGGTATGCCGGGGAGCTGTTTTTT.

This rearrangement joins TRBV5-1 to TRBJ2-7; D is perhaps TRBD1 (6 bases). Germline V gives CDR1 SGHRS, CDR2 YFSETQ. The V and J ends lost 7 bases and 6 bases respectively, with 17 bases between them. The CDR3 sequence is 13 residues long. The CDR3 DNA sequence: TGCGCCAGCGGTCCTTCAGGGGCAAGCGAGCAGTACTTC. The encoded protein is CASGPSGASEQYF.

The V gene is TRBV5-1, the J gene TRBJ1-2; D is unresolved. Germline-derived CDR1 and CDR2 are SGHRS and YFSETQ. V shed 5 bases and J shed 4 bases, with 30 bases lying between them. This CDR3 spans 19 amino acids. For the CDR3, the DNA is TGCGCCAGCAGTGGTGAAGGCTTTGAGGAGCTAACAGAGGTCTATGGCTACACCTTC. It yields the protein CASSGEGFEELTEVYGYTF.

The chain employs TRBV7-2 and TRBJ2-3, with D possibly being TRBD1 (6 bases). V lost 6 bases and J lost 1, with 11 bases in between. CDR1 and CDR2 from the germline V gene are SGHTA and FQGNSA. This CDR3 is built from 14 residues. The CDR3 loop is CASSQTGRTDTQYF. In DNA, the CDR3 is TGTGCCAGCAGTCAGACAGGCCGCACAGATACGCAGTATTTT. Combining the CDR3 with reference TRBV7-2 and TRBJ2-3 gives the whole variable domain GAGVSQSPSNKVTEKGKDVELRCDPISGHTALYWYRQSLGQGLEFLIYFQGNSAPDKSGLPSDRFSAERTGGSVSTLTIQRTQQEDSAVYLCASSQTGRTDTQYFGPGTRLTVL.

V gene TRBV7-2 combines with J gene TRBJ1-5; tentative D call: TRBD1 (5 bases). Per the germline V gene, CDR1 is SGHTA and CDR2 is FQGNSA. The V and J ends lost 5 bases and 6 bases respectively, with 17 bases between them. The CDR3 covers 15 residues. The CDR3 nucleotides read TGTGCCAGCAGCCCGAGTGGCAGGGTTGGTCAGCCCCAGCATTTT. Its protein product is CASSPSGRVGQPQHF. The entire variable domain, with the rest obtained from reference TRBV7-2 and TRBJ1-5, is as follows: GAGVSQSPSNKVTEKGKDVELRCDPISGHTALYWYRQSLGQGLEFLIYFQGNSAPDKSGLPSDRFSAERTGGSVSTLTIQRTQQEDSAVYLCASSPSGRVGQPQHFGDGTRLSIL.

The CDR3 DNA sequence: TGTGCCAGCAGCTCAGTTTTAGACAGGTTAGACACTGAAGCTTTCTTT. This codes for CASSSVLDRLDTEAFF. The rearrangement uses TRBV5-6 and TRBJ1-1; D possibly corresponds to TRBD1 (6 bases). In germline, CDR1 is SGHDT, CDR2 YYEEEE. Trimming left V 3 bases short and J 3 bases short, with 18 bases between. This CDR3 is built from 16 residues. The full variable domain, with the rest looked up from reference TRBV5-6 and TRBJ1-1, is DAGVTQSPTHLIKTRGQQVTLRCSPKSGHDTVSWYQQALGQGPQFIFQYYEEEERQRGNFPDRFSGHQFPNYSSELNVNALLLGDSALYLCASSSVLDRLDTEAFFGQGTRLTVV.

This clone was detected once. In DNA form, the CDR3 reads TGTGCCAGCAGCTCCCCCGGGGAAAGGGCCGCTGGGGCCAACGTCCTGACTTTC. As protein: CASSSPGERAAGANVLTF. V and J are TRBV7-8 and TRBJ2-6, with TRBD2 as a possible D gene (5 bases). This CDR3 has 18 amino acids. Trimming left V 4 bases short and J 2 bases short, with 18 bases between. Germline V lookup: CDR1 SGHVS, CDR2 FQNEAQ.